One T cell receptor (beta chain) is described in this entry. Division of CD4+ cells produced a CD45RA+ naive subset and a CD45RA-negative memory subset. Only in-frame clones appear in the TCRdb table, and some are missing; sequencing was by immunoSEQ multiplex PCR. This table has 2 million to 3 million clones, 90% to 95% appearing once. Trimming removed 5 bases from V and 6 bases from J; junction bases left unmatched: 2. Germline V lookup: CDR1 SEHNR, CDR2 FQNEAQ (reference sequence). The CDR3 spans 12 residues. These data are taken from a study of shared clonotypes between healthy human individuals. Sequenced sample: naive CD4+ T cells sorted from blood. Subset noted: CD45RA+ positively selected. The source of this sequence is a man aged 18 to 30 in good health. The chain joins TRBV7-9 to TRBJ1-2, with 8 bases matching TRBD1. CDR3 nucleotides: TGTGCCAGCAGCCCGACAGGGGATGGCTACACCTTC. It codes for CASSPTGDGYTF.